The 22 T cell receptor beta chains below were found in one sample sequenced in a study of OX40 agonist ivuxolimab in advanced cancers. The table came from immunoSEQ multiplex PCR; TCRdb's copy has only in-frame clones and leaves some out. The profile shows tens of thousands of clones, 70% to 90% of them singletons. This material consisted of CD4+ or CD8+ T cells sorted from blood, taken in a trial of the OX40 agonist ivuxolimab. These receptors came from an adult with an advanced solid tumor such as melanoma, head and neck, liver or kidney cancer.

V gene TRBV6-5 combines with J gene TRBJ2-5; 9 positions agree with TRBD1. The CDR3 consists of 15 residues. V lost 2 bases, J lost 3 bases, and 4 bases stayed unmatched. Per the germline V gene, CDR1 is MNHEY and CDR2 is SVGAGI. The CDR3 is CASSYIGTGKETQYF. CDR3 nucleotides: TGTGCCAGCAGTTACATAGGGACAGGGAAAGAGACCCAGTACTTC.

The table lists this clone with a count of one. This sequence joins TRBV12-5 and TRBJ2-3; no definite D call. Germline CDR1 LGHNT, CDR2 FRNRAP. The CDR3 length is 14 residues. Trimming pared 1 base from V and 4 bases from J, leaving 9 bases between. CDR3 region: CASGLGDGADTQYF. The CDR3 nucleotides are TGTGCTAGTGGTTTGGGGGATGGGGCAGATACGCAGTATTTT.

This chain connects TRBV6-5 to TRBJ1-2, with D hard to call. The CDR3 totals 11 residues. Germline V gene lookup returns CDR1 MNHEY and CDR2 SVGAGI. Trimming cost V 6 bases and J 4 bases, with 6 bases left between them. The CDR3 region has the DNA TGTGCCAGCAGGGCAGGCTATGGCTACACCTTC. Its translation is CASRAGYGYTF.

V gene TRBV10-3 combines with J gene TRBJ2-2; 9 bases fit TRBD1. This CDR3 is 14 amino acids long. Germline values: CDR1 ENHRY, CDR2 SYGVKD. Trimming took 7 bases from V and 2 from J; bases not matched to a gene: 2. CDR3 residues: CAIKGQGNTGELFF. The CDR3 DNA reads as TGTGCCATCAAGGGACAGGGAAACACCGGGGAGCTGTTTTTT.

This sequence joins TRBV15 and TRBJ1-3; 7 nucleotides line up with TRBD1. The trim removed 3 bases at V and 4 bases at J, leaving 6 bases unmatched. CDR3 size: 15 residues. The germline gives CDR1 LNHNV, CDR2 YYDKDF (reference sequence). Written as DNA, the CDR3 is TGTGCCACCAGCAGCCCTGGGACAGAAGGAAACACCATATATTTT. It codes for CATSSPGTEGNTIYF.

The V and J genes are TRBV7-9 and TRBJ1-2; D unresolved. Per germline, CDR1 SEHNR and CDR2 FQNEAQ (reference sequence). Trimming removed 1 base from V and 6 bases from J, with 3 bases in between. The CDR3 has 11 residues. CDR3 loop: CASSLVDGYTF. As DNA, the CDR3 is TGTGCCAGCAGCTTAGTGGATGGCTACACCTTC.

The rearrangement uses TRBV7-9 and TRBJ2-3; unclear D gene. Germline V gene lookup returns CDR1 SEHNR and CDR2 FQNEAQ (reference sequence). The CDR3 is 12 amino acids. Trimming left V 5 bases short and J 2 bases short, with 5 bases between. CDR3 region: CASSLDTDTQYF. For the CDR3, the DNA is TGTGCCAGCAGCCTCGACACAGATACGCAGTATTTT.

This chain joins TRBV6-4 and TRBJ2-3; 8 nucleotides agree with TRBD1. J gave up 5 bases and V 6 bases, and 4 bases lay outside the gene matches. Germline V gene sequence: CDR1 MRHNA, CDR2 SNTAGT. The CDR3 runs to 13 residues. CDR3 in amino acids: CASSAGTGDTQYF. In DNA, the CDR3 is TGTGCCAGCAGCGCCGGGACAGGAGATACGCAGTATTTT.

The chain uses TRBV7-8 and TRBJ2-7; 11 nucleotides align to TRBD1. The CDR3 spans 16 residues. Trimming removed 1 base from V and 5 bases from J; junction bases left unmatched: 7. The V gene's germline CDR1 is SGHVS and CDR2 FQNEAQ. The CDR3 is CASSLGRGTGGDEQYF. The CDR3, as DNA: TGTGCCAGCAGCTTAGGGCGGGGGACAGGGGGTGACGAGCAGTACTTC.

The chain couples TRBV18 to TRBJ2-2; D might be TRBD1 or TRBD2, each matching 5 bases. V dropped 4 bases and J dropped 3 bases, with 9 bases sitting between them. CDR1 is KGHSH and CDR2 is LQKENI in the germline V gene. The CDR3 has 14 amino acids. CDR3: CASSLLGDTGELFF. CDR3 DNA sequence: TGTGCCAGCTCACTTCTGGGGGACACCGGGGAGCTGTTTTTT. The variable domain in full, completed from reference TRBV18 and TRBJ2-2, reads NAGVMQNPRHLVRRRGQEARLRCSPMKGHSHVYWYRQLPEEGLKFMVYLQKENIIDESGMPKERFSAEFPKEGPSILRIQQVVRGDSAAYFCASSLLGDTGELFFGEGSRLTVL.

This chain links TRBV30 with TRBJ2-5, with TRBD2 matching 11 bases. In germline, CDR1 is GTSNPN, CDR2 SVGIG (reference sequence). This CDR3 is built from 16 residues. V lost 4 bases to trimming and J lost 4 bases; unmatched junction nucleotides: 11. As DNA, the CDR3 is TGTGCCTGGACCCAAGGACTAGCGGGCGGGGGAGAGACCCAGTACTTC. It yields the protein CAWTQGLAGGGETQYF.

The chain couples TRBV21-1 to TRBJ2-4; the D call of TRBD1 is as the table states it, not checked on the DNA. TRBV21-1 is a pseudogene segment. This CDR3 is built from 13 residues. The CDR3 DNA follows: TGTGCCAGCAGTACAGGCCTGAAAAACATTCAGTACTTC. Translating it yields CASSTGLKNIQYF.

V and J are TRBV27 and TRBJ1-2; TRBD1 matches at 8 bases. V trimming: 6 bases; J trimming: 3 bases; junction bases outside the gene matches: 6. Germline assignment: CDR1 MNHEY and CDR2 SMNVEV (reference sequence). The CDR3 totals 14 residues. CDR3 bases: TGTGCCAGCAGATCCCAGGGGGCCGACTATGGCTACACCTTC. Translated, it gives CASRSQGADYGYTF.

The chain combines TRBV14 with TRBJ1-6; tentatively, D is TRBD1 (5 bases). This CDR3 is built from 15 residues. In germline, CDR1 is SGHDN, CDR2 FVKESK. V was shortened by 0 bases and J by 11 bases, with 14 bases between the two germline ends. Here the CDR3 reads CASSQEPRGRAPLHF. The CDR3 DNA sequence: TGTGCCAGCAGCCAAGAGCCGAGGGGTCGGGCACCCCTCCACTTT.

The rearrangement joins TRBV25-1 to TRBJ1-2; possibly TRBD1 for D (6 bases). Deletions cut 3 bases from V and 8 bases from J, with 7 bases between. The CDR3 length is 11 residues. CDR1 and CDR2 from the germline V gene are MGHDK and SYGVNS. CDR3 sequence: CASSDRGGYTF. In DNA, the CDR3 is TGTGCCAGCAGTGACAGGGGAGGCTACACCTTC.

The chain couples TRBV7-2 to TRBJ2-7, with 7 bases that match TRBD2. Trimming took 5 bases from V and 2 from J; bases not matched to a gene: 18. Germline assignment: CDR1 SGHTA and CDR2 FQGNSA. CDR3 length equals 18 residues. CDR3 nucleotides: TGTGCCAGCAGCCCCCCCAGGACTAGGAATCCTCTGACCTACGAGCAGTACTTC. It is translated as CASSPPRTRNPLTYEQYF. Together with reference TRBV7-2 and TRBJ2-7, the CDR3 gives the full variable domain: GAGVSQSPSNKVTEKGKDVELRCDPISGHTALYWYRQSLGQGLEFLIYFQGNSAPDKSGLPSDRFSAERTGGSVSTLTIQRTQQEDSAVYLCASSPPRTRNPLTYEQYFGPGTRLTVT.

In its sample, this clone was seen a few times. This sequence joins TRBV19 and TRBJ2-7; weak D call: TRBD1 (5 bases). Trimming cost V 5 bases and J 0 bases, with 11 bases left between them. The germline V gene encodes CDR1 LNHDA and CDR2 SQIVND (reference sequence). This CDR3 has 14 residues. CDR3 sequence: CASSQPTVSYEQYF. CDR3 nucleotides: TGTGCCAGTAGTCAACCGACAGTCTCCTACGAGCAGTACTTC.

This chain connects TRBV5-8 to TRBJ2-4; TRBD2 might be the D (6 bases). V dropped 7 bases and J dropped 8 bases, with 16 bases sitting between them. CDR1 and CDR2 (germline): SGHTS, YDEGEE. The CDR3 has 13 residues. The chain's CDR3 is CASGLRTIDIQYF. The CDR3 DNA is TGTGCCAGCGGGCTGAGGACTATTGACATTCAGTACTTC.

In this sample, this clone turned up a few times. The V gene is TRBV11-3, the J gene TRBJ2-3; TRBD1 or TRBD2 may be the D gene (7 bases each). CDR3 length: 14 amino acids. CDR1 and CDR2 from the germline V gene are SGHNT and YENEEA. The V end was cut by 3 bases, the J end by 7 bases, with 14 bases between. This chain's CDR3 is CASSFRGGGNTQYF. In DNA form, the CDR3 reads TGTGCCAGCAGCTTCAGGGGGGGCGGAAATACGCAGTATTTT.

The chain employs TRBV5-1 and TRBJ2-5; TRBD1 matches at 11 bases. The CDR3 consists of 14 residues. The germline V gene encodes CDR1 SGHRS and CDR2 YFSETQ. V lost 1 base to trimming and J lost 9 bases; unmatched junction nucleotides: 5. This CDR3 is CASSLTGTGGPQYF. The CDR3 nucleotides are TGCGCCAGCAGCTTGACCGGGACAGGGGGACCCCAGTACTTC.

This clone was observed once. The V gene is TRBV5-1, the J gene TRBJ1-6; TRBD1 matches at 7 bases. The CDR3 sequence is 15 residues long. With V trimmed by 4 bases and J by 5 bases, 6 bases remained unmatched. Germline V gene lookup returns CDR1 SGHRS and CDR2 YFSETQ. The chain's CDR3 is CASSPNRGNNSPLHF. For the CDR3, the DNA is TGCGCCAGCAGCCCTAACAGGGGTAATAATTCACCCCTCCACTTT.

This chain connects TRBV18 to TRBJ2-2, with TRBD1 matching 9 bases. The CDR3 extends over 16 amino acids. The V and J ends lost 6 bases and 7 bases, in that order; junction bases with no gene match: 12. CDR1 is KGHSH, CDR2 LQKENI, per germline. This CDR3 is CASSPGTGIGDGELFF. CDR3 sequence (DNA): TGTGCCAGCTCGCCCGGGACAGGGATCGGCGACGGGGAGCTGTTTTTT.